What follows are 12 T cell receptor beta chains derived from one specimen sequenced in a study of neoadjuvant nivolumab and ipilimumab in lung cancer. Here immunoSEQ multiplex PCR was the method, and the copy in TCRdb shows in-frame clones only, minus some. The table lists roughly 49,000 clones, about 89% of them singletons. The sequenced sample was blood, obtained before neoadjuvant nivolumab, alone or with ipilimumab. Source of these receptors: an adult with non-small cell lung cancer. Some clones in this sample may be carry-over from other donors' samples.

V and J are TRBV6-5 and TRBJ2-7; tentatively, D is TRBD1 (6 bases). Germline CDR1 MNHEY, CDR2 SVGAGI. With 6 bases removed from V and 0 bases from J, the gap between germline ends came to 15 bases. The CDR3 is 15 residues long. The CDR3 DNA sequence: TGTGCCAGCAGCTACAGGGTGAAACCCTCCTACGAGCAGTACTTC. It specifies CASSYRVKPSYEQYF.

The chain uses TRBV5-6 and TRBJ2-5, with D hard to call. V gave up 0 bases and J gave up 10 bases, with 13 bases separating them. From germline, CDR1 is SGHDT and CDR2 YYEEEE. The CDR3 is 13 residues long. Here the CDR3 DNA reads TGTGCCAGCAGCTTGGGGGCGTTTGGGGACCAGTACTTC. Encoded protein: CASSLGAFGDQYF.

The chain recombines TRBV5-8 with TRBJ2-5; D gene ambiguous. The V end was cut by 3 bases, the J end by 5 bases, with 17 bases between. There are 15 residues in the CDR3. Germline V gene lookup returns CDR1 SGHTS and CDR2 YDEGEE. The CDR3 loop is CASSSAPVIGETQYF. The CDR3 region has the DNA TGTGCCAGCAGCTCCGCACCAGTAATCGGGGAGACCCAGTACTTC.

This clone has a single count. The chain's CDR3 is CASSLVHGAGNTIYF. CDR3 nucleotide sequence: TGTGCCAGCAGCTTGGTTCACGGGGCCGGAAACACCATATATTTT. V gene TRBV5-5 combines with J gene TRBJ1-3; D might be TRBD1 (5 bases). Germline V gene data show CDR1 as SGHKS and CDR2 as YYEKEE (reference sequence). Trimming took off 0 bases at V and 4 bases at J, with 11 bases between the two ends. This CDR3 has 15 residues.

The genes are TRBV30 and TRBJ2-7, with no clear D. The germline CDR1 and CDR2 sequences are GTSNPN and SVGIG (reference sequence). The CDR3 consists of 11 residues. V lost 2 bases and J lost 2, with 4 bases in between. CDR3 in amino acids: CAWSQAYEQYF. The CDR3 nucleotides are TGTGCCTGGAGTCAGGCCTACGAGCAGTACTTC.

The V call is TRBV6-6, the J call TRBJ1-5; TRBD1 might be the D (5 bases). This CDR3 region has 15 residues. V lost 0 bases to trimming and J lost 3 bases, with 9 bases between them. Germline V gene sequence: CDR1 MNHNY, CDR2 SVGAGI (reference sequence). Here the CDR3 reads CASSYSARDNQPQHF. The CDR3 nucleotides read TGTGCCAGCAGTTACTCGGCCAGGGACAATCAGCCCCAGCATTTT.

J is TRBJ2-5 and V is TRBV6-1; the match to TRBD2 covers 8 bases. Germline CDR1 reads MNHNS; CDR2 reads SASEGT. V lost 0 bases to trimming and J lost 4 bases; unmatched junction nucleotides: 7. The CDR3 runs to 16 residues. As DNA, the CDR3 is TGTGCCAGCAGTGAAGCCCCAGCGGGAGTTCGAGAGACCCAGTACTTC. Its translation: CASSEAPAGVRETQYF.

This clone was counted once. This sequence joins TRBV12-5 and TRBJ2-1, with D maybe TRBD1 (6 bases). V gave up 1 base and J gave up 11 bases, with 12 bases separating them. The CDR3 length is 13 residues. In germline, CDR1 is LGHNT, CDR2 FRNRAP. The CDR3 protein is CASGLGQVDKQFF. The CDR3 coding sequence is TGTGCTAGTGGTTTGGGACAGGTTGATAAGCAGTTCTTC.

The rearrangement uses TRBV9 and TRBJ1-4; no reliable D call. The germline V gene encodes CDR1 SGDLS and CDR2 YYNGEE. V gave up 2 bases and J gave up 6 bases, with 14 bases separating them. This CDR3 comprises 15 residues. The CDR3 reads CASSVRPTRDEKLFF. The CDR3 DNA reads as TGTGCCAGCAGCGTCCGACCCACCCGGGATGAAAAACTGTTTTTT.

This sequence joins TRBV18 and TRBJ1-3; D gene uncertain. The ends were cut back, 2 bases at V and 4 bases at J, with 6 bases in the middle. The germline V gene encodes CDR1 KGHSH and CDR2 LQKENI. CDR3 length: 13 residues. In DNA form, the CDR3 reads TGTGCCAGCTCACCAAAAGGGGGAAACACCATATATTTT. Its translation is CASSPKGGNTIYF. The full variable domain, completed using reference TRBV18 and TRBJ1-3, is NAGVMQNPRHLVRRRGQEARLRCSPMKGHSHVYWYRQLPEEGLKFMVYLQKENIIDESGMPKERFSAEFPKEGPSILRIQQVVRGDSAAYFCASSPKGGNTIYFGEGSWLTVV.

The chain carries TRBV19 and TRBJ1-1, with TRBD1 identical over 7 bases. Germline CDR1 and CDR2: LNHDA and SQIVND (reference sequence). V shed 4 bases and J 4 bases; nucleotides not matched to a gene: 6. The CDR3 contains 14 residues. CDR3 amino acids: CASSKTGRGTEAFF. The CDR3 DNA sequence: TGTGCCAGTAGTAAGACAGGGAGGGGCACTGAAGCTTTCTTT.

The chain joins TRBV27 to TRBJ2-1; 8 bases match TRBD2. CDR1 is MNHEY and CDR2 is SMNVEV in the germline V gene (reference sequence). The CDR3 covers 15 residues. V was clipped by 3 bases and J by 15 bases; unmatched bases: 16. The CDR3 region is CASSLGIATGGPSFF. The CDR3 bases are TGTGCCAGCAGTTTGGGGATTGCGACGGGAGGGCCCTCGTTCTTC.